Following are 25 T cell receptor beta chains from one sample sequenced in a study of cytomegalovirus exposure and HLA in healthy donors. PCR amplification relied on 60 Vbeta primers (plus 13 Jbeta primers). TCRdb's table, derived via immunoSEQ multiplex PCR, lists solely in-frame clones and lacks some. Counted here are approximately 100,000 clones, about 80% occurring once; the ten biggest clones make up 3.5% to 5%. Sequences were obtained from PBMCs. Every receptor here comes from a female donor in good health and CMV-seropositive.

The chain recombines TRBV5-4 with TRBJ2-3, with D uncertain. This CDR3 comprises 13 residues. With 4 bases removed from V and 1 base from J, the gap between germline ends came to 7 bases. Germline-derived CDR1 and CDR2 are SGHNT and YYREEE (reference sequence). CDR3 nucleotides: TGTGCCAGCAGCCCGGTGGGCACAGATACGCAGTATTTT. Translation gives CASSPVGTDTQYF.

The chain has TRBV29-1 and TRBJ1-2, with a weak D call TRBD1 (5 bases). The CDR3 has 11 amino acids. V gave up 6 bases and J gave up 8 bases, with 13 bases separating them. From germline, CDR1 is SQVTM and CDR2 ANQGSEA. The DNA for the CDR3 is TGCAGCGTCTTTCAGGGCGGCGGCTACACCTTC. This translates into CSVFQGGGYTF.

Comment on this clone: Other DNA sequences in the sample encode the same CDR3. The chain recombines TRBV18 with TRBJ2-3; D is unresolved. CDR1 KGHSH and CDR2 LQKENI come from the germline V gene. V was pared by 6 bases and J by 4 bases, with 8 bases between. CDR3 size: 12 residues. The DNA for the CDR3 is TGTGCCAGCTCCCCGGTGGCAGATACGCAGTATTTT. Amino acids: CASSPVADTQYF.

CDR3 sequence (DNA): TGTGCCCTCAGAAGGGGACTACCGGGGCCCCCAGATACGCAGTATTTT. Translating gives CALRRGLPGPPDTQYF. The chain recombines TRBV21-1 with TRBJ2-3; the tabulated D call, TRBD2, remains unverified against the DNA. TRBV21-1 represents a pseudogene. This CDR3 comprises 16 residues.

As regards this clone: At one end the junction does not follow the germline gene, possibly because of a read error. The V gene is TRBV7-9, the J gene TRBJ2-5; TRBD1 is a possible D gene (6 bases). CDR1 is SEHNR and CDR2 is FQNEAQ in the germline V gene (reference sequence). CDR3 length: 15 residues. The CDR3 spells CSSSLRGFGRETQYF. CDR3 sequence (DNA): TGTTCCAGCAGCTTAAGGGGGTTCGGGCGGGAGACCCAGTACTTC.

The rearrangement uses TRBV2 and TRBJ2-5, with 13 bases matching TRBD2. The CDR3 has 17 residues. The germline gives CDR1 SNHLY, CDR2 FYNNEI. J lost 5 bases, V lost 4 bases, and 10 bases had no gene match. The CDR3 sequence is CASSGGLAGPGGETQYF. For the CDR3, the DNA is TGTGCCAGCAGTGGGGGACTAGCGGGGCCCGGAGGCGAGACCCAGTACTTC.

The gene calls are TRBV5-5 and TRBJ2-5, with TRBD2 matching over 11 bases. The germline CDR1 and CDR2 sequences are SGHKS and YYEKEE (reference sequence). This CDR3 has 14 residues. The V and J ends lost 6 bases and 2 bases, in that order; junction bases with no gene match: 3. CDR3 in amino acids: CASTGTSGQETQYF. CDR3 bases: TGTGCCAGCACCGGGACTAGCGGTCAAGAGACCCAGTACTTC.

The chain carries TRBV29-1 and TRBJ1-1; no firm D call. V gave up 3 bases and J gave up 3 bases, with 8 bases separating them. The CDR3 consists of 12 residues. Germline assignment: CDR1 SQVTM and CDR2 ANQGSEA. Written as DNA, the CDR3 is TGCAGCGTTGATAGTGGTTACACTGAAGCTTTCTTT. This gives the protein CSVDSGYTEAFF. The variable domain in full, with the rest retrieved from reference TRBV29-1 and TRBJ1-1, is SAVISQKPSRDICQRGTSLTIQCQVDSQVTMMFWYRQQPGQSLTLIATANQGSEATYESGFVIDKFPISRPNLTFSTLTVSNMSPEDSSIYLCSVDSGYTEAFFGQGTRLTVV.

This clone has a handful of counts. The rearrangement uses TRBV11-3 and TRBJ2-3; no clear D. Germline V CDR1 and CDR2: SGHNT, YENEEA. The CDR3 length is 14 residues. V was trimmed by 4 bases and J by 3 bases, leaving 11 bases between them. The CDR3 is CASSSQLRTDTQYF. CDR3 nucleotide sequence: TGTGCCAGCAGCTCTCAACTTCGGACAGATACGCAGTATTTT.

On this clone itself: The junction departs from germline at one end; a sequencing error may be responsible. The V gene is TRBV5-6, the J gene TRBJ2-4, with D possibly being TRBD1 (5 bases). This CDR3 has 14 amino acids. Germline V gene lookup returns CDR1 SGHDT and CDR2 YYEEEE. Here the CDR3 DNA reads TGTGCCAGCGGACCAGTTGGGGCGCAAAACAGTCAGTACTTC. It is translated as CASGPVGAQNSQYF.

The rearrangement links TRBV7-9 to TRBJ2-3; TRBD2 is a possible D gene (6 bases). Germline CDR1 SEHNR, CDR2 FQNEAQ (reference sequence). Trimming pared 5 bases from V and 0 bases from J, leaving 24 bases between. This CDR3 comprises 19 residues. The CDR3 DNA follows: TGTGCCAGCAGCGATTTAGTAGCTTTCGGAGGGCGTAGCACAGATACGCAGTATTTT. Its protein is CASSDLVAFGGRSTDTQYF.

This clone occurred once. The V gene is TRBV19, the J gene TRBJ2-7; D uncertain. This CDR3 has 14 residues. Germline CDR1 LNHDA, CDR2 SQIVND (reference sequence). V was pared by 3 bases and J by 1 base, with 10 bases between. CDR3 amino acids: CASSMETLSYEQYF. The CDR3 DNA follows: TGTGCCAGTAGTATGGAGACCCTTTCCTACGAGCAGTACTTC.

The V and J genes are TRBV6-5 and TRBJ1-4; D gene unclear. CDR1 is MNHEY, CDR2 SVGAGI, per germline. Between the trimmed V and J ends, which lost 5 bases and 8 bases, there was a span of 15 bases. This CDR3 contains 14 residues. The DNA for the CDR3 is TGTGCCAGCAGTGGCCACTCCGAGGGCGAAAAACTGTTTTTT. Translation gives CASSGHSEGEKLFF.

Notes on this clone: This sample also contains other DNA sequences that code for the same CDR3. The chain carries TRBV6-5 and TRBJ1-2, with 9 bases aligning to TRBD1. Germline V gene lookup returns CDR1 MNHEY and CDR2 SVGAGI. V was clipped by 4 bases and J by 4 bases; unmatched bases: 1. The CDR3 is 13 residues long. The CDR3 loop is CASSLDRGYGYTF. The CDR3 nucleotides read TGTGCCAGCAGTTTGGACAGGGGCTATGGCTACACCTTC.

The chain uses TRBV7-8 and TRBJ2-5; 7 bases are shared with TRBD2. The CDR3 is made up of 10 amino acids. V shed 8 bases, J shed 11 bases, and the junction held 5 bases outside the gene matches. Germline CDR1 and CDR2: SGHVS and FQNEAQ. In DNA form, the CDR3 reads TGTGCCAGCGGGGAGGGCCGGCAGTACTTC. This gives the protein CASGEGRQYF.

The genes are TRBV29-1 and TRBJ1-4; 10 nucleotides align to TRBD1. This CDR3 contains 14 residues. The V gene end was trimmed by 6 bases and the J gene end by 7 bases; junction bases not matched to a gene: 8. Germline lookup yields CDR1 SQVTM and CDR2 ANQGSEA. The CDR3 sequence is CSVQRTGGSEKLFF. The DNA for the CDR3 is TGCAGCGTCCAGAGGACAGGGGGGAGTGAAAAACTGTTTTTT.

V usage is TRBV18 and J usage is TRBJ1-1; no clear D. Per the germline V gene, CDR1 is KGHSH and CDR2 is LQKENI. CDR3 length equals 13 residues. The V end lost 5 bases, the J end lost 0 bases, and 7 bases lay between the germline ends. The CDR3 region is CASSFGMNTEAFF. CDR3 nucleotide sequence: TGTGCCAGCTCATTCGGGATGAACACTGAAGCTTTCTTT.

The V and J genes are TRBV6-6 and TRBJ1-5, with 9 nucleotides matching TRBD1. Germline values: CDR1 MNHNY, CDR2 SVGAGI (reference sequence). The CDR3 is made up of 15 amino acids. V lost 5 bases, J lost 7 bases, and 9 bases stayed unmatched. For the CDR3, the DNA is TGTGCCAGCAGTACAACAGGGGGCGCGGGGCAGCCCCAGCATTTT. Amino acids: CASSTTGGAGQPQHF.

The chain recombines TRBV11-3 with TRBJ1-1; perhaps TRBD1 as D (5 bases). V lost 4 bases and J 6 bases, leaving 15 bases between the germline ends. Per the germline V gene, CDR1 is SGHNT and CDR2 is YENEEA. CDR3 length: 14 residues. CDR3 in amino acids: CASSSSGRVAEAFF. DNA for the CDR3: TGTGCCAGCAGCTCTTCCGGCAGGGTTGCTGAAGCTTTCTTT.

The J gene is TRBJ2-1, the V gene TRBV20-1, with a tentative D call TRBD2 (5 bases). Germline values: CDR1 DFQATT, CDR2 SNEGSKA (reference sequence). The CDR3 is 11 residues long. CDR3 in amino acids: CRLERVGEQFF. CDR3 in DNA: TGCAGGCTAGAGAGGGTAGGTGAGCAGTTCTTC.

The chain uses TRBV7-9 and TRBJ2-7, with 7 bases aligning to TRBD1. The V segment lost 5 bases and the J segment 2 bases; nucleotides outside the gene matches: 9. Germline V gene sequence: CDR1 SEHNR, CDR2 FQNEAQ (reference sequence). The CDR3 sequence is 15 residues long. The CDR3 loop is CASSPGPGGTYEQYF. The DNA of the CDR3 is TGTGCCAGCAGCCCTGGCCCAGGGGGTACCTACGAGCAGTACTTC.

The V and J genes are TRBV2 and TRBJ1-2; 8 bases match TRBD1. This CDR3 is 13 amino acids long. The trim removed 3 bases at V and 14 bases at J, leaving 11 bases unmatched. CDR1 is SNHLY, CDR2 FYNNEI, per germline. The CDR3 nucleotides are TGTGCCAGCAGTGACAAAGAAAGGACAGGGCGGACCTTC. The encoded protein is CASSDKERTGRTF.

The rearrangement links TRBV29-1 to TRBJ1-2; D is unclear. CDR3 size: 14 residues. V gave up 5 bases and J gave up 0 bases, with 13 bases separating them. Germline CDR1 SQVTM, CDR2 ANQGSEA. The CDR3 DNA reads as TGCAGCGTTCCAGACTTCCTAGCTAACTATGGCTACACCTTC. It codes for CSVPDFLANYGYTF.

The chain carries TRBV5-8 and TRBJ2-7; 12 bases match TRBD1. V dropped 4 bases and J dropped 6; count of bases not matched to a gene: 11. Germline V gene sequence: CDR1 SGHTS, CDR2 YDEGEE. The CDR3 runs to 16 residues. The CDR3 DNA reads as TGTGCCAGCAGCGCGGAAACCGGGACAGGGGGCTCCGAGCAGTACTTC. Protein product: CASSAETGTGGSEQYF.

Regarding this clone: The same CDR3 can be traced to other DNA sequences in this sample. This sequence joins TRBV21-1 and TRBJ2-1; TRBD2 reflects the table's D call only, with no check against the DNA. TRBV21-1 is assigned pseudogene status. The CDR3 spans 17 residues. Here the CDR3 DNA reads TGTGCCAGCAGCAAGAAAAGGAAGGCTAGCTCCTACAATGAGCAGTTCTTC. This sequence encodes CASSKKRKASSYNEQFF.